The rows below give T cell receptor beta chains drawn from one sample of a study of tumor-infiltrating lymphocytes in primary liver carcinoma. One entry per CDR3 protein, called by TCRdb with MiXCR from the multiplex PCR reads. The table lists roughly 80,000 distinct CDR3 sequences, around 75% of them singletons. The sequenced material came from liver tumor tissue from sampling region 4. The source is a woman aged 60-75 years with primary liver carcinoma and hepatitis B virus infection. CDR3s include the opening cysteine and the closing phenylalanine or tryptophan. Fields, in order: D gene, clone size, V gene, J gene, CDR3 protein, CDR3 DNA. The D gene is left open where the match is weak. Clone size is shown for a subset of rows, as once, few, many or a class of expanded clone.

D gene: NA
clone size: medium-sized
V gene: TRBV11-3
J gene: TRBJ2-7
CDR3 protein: CASSLPTGPYEQYF
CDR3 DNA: TGTGCCAGCAGCCTCCCCACAGGACCCTACGAGCAGTACTTC

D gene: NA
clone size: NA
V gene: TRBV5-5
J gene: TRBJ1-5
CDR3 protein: CTSSLDVVQPQHF
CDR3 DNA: TGTACCAGCAGCTTGGACGTAGTTCAACCCCAGCATTTT

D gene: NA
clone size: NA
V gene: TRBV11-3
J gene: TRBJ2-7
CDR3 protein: CVSSLVTSGIHGQYF
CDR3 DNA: TGTGTCAGCAGCTTAGTGACTTCGGGGATCCACGGGCAGTACTTC

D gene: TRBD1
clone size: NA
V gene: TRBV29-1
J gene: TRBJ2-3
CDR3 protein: CSVGDSTDMQYF
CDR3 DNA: TGCAGCGTGGGGGACAGTACAGATATGCAGTATTTT

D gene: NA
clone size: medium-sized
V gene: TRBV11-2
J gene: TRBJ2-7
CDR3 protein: CASSFNRGTSYEQYF
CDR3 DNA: TGTGCCAGCAGCTTTAATCGGGGAACCTCCTACGAGCAGTACTTC

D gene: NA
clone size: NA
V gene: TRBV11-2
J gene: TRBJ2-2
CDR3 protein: CAICPPQGPTGGLFF
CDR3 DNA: TGTGCCATCTGCCCTCCGCAAGGACCGACCGGGGGGCTGTTTTTT

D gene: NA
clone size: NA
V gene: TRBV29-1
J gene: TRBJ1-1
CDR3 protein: CSVECDRSTEAFF
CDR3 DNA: TGCAGCGTTGAATGCGACAGGAGCACTGAAGCTTTCTTT

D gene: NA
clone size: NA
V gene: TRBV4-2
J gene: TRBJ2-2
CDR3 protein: CASSQEPGEGTGDLFF
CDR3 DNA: TGTGCCAGCAGCCAAGAACCGGGAGAGGGGACCGGAGACCTGTTTTTT

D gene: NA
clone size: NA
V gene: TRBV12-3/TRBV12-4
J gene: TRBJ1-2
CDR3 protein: CASSLDGAGHGYTF
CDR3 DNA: TGTGCCAGCAGTTTAGATGGTGCAGGTCATGGCTACACCTTC

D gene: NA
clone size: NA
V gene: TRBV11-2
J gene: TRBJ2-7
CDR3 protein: CAGVFGGASYEQYF
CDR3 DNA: TGTGCCGGCGTCTTTGGGGGAGCTAGTTACGAGCAGTACTTC

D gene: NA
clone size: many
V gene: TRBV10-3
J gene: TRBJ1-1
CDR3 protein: CAIRTDGNTEAFF
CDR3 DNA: TGTGCCATCAGAACTGACGGTAACACTGAAGCTTTCTTT

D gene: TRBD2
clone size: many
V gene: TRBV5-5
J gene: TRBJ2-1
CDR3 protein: CASSSGLAGAYNEQFF
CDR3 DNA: TGTGCCAGCAGCTCCGGACTAGCGGGAGCTTACAATGAGCAGTTCTTC

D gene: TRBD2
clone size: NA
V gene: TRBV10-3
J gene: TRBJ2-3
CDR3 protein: CAIRGGLAPSDAQYF
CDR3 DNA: TGTGCCATCAGGGGGGGACTAGCCCCCTCAGATGCGCAGTATTTT

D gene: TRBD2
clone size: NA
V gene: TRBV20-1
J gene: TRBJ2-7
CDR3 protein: CSAPKGLAGSYEQYF
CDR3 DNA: TGCAGTGCCCCGAAGGGGCTAGCGGGATCATACGAGCAGTACTTC

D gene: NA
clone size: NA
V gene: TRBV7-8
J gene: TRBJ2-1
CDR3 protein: CASSPGITVYNEQFF
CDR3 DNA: TGTGCCAGCAGCCCTGGGATTACAGTTTATAATGAGCAGTTCTTC

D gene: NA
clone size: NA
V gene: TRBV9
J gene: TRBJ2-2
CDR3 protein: CASSVDSGELFF
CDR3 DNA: TGTGCCAGCAGCGTAGACTCCGGGGAGCTGTTTTTT

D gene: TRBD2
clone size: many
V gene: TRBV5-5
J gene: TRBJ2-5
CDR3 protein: CASSLTGGRAVETQYF
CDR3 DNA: TGTGCCAGCAGCTTGACGGGCGGGAGGGCCGTTGAGACCCAGTACTTC

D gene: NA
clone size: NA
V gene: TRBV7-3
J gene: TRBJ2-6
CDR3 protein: CASSLIGTGAIVLTF
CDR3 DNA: TGTGCCAGCAGCTTAATAGGTACTGGGGCCATCGTCCTGACTTTC

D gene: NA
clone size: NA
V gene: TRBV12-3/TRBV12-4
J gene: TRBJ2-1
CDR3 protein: CASSLNSLAVAHEQFF
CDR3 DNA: TGTGCCAGCAGTTTAAATAGCCTAGCCGTAGCCCATGAACAGTTCTTC

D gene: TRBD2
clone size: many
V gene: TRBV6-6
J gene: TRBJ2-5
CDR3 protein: CASSGRAGKETQYF
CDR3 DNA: TGTGCCAGCAGCGGTAGAGCGGGAAAAGAGACCCAGTACTTC

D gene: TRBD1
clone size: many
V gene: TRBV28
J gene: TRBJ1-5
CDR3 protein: CASSSWDRRNQPQHF
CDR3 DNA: TGTGCCAGCAGTTCCTGGGACAGACGCAATCAGCCCCAGCATTTT

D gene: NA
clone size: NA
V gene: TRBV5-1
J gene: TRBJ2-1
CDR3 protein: CASGLDIQYIEQFF
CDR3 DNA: TGCGCCAGCGGCTTGGATATACAGTACATTGAGCAGTTCTTC

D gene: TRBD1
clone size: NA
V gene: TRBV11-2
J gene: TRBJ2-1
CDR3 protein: CANSLGRQGISYNEQFF
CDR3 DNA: TGTGCCAACAGTTTAGGTCGACAGGGTATCTCCTACAATGAGCAATTCTTC

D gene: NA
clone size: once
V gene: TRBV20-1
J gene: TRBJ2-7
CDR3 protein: CNARDLDRALAGSYEQYF
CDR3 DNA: TGCAATGCTAGAGATTTGGACAGGGCCCTAGCGGGGAGCTACGAGCAGTACTTC

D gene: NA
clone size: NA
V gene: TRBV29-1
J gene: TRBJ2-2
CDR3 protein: CSVALALAGELSF
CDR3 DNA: TGCAGCGTTGCCCTAGCCCTGGCCGGGGAGCTGTCTTTT

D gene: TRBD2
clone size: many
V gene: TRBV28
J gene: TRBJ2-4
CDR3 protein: CASSWGTRSNIQYF
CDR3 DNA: TGTGCCAGCAGTTGGGGGACTAGGTCAAACATTCAGTACTTC

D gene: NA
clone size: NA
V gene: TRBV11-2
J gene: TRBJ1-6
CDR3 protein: CACVLEPGSPLHF
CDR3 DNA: TGTGCCTGCGTCTTAGAGCCGGGTTCACCCCTCCACTTT

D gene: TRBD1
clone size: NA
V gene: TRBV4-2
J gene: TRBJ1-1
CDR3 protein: CACSLGQLNTEAFF
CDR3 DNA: TGTGCCTGCAGCCTGGGACAGCTGAACACTGAAGCTTTCTTT

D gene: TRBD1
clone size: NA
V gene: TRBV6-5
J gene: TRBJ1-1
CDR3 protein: CASSSGQGIGVTEAFF
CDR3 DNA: TGTGCCAGCAGTTCGGGACAGGGGATTGGAGTGACTGAAGCTTTCTTT

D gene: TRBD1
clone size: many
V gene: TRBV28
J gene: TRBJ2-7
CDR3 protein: CASSLDRDRVVGNYEQYF
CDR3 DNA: TGTGCCAGCAGTTTAGACCGGGACAGGGTTGTGGGGAACTACGAGCAGTACTTC

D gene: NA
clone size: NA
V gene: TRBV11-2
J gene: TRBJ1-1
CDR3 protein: CANSSIVVHYTGAFF
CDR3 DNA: TGTGCCAATAGCTCAATAGTGGTCCATTACACTGGAGCTTTCTTC

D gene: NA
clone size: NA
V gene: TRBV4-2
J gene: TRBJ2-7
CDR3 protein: CASSQEALGSYEQYF
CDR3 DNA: TGTGCCAGCAGCCAAGAGGCACTCGGCTCCTACGAGCAGTACTTC

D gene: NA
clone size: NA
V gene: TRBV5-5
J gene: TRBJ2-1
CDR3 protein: CASSFAMWEASRNEQFF
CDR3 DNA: TGTGCCAGCAGCTTCGCCATGTGGGAGGCCTCTCGGAATGAGCAGTTCTTC

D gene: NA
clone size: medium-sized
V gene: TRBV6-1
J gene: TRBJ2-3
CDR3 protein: CASSDGGPTDTQYF
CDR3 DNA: TGTGCCAGCAGTGATGGTGGCCCTACAGATACGCAGTATTTT

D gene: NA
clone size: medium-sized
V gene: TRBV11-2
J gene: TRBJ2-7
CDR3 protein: CASSLGGLGSKQYF
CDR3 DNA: TGTGCCAGCAGCTTAGGCGGTCTAGGCTCGAAGCAGTACTTC

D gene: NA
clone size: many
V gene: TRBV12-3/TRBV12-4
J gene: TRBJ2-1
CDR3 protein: CASSLGGTDNEQFF
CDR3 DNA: TGTGCCAGCAGTCTCGGCGGGACCGACAATGAGCAGTTCTTC

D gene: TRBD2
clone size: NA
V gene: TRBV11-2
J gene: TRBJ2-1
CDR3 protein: CTGSSRISRGGGEQFF
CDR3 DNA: TGTACCGGCAGCTCCCGGATTAGCAGGGGCGGGGGGGAGCAGTTCTTC

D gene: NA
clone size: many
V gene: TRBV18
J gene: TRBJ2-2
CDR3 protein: CASSLFMNRADTGELFF
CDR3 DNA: TGTGCCAGCTCATTGTTTATGAACAGGGCGGACACCGGGGAGCTGTTTTTT

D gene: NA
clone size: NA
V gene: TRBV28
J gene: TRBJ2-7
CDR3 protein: CASSLSHLSYEQYF
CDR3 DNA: TGTGCCAGCAGTTTGTCACACCTCTCCTACGAGCAGTACTTC

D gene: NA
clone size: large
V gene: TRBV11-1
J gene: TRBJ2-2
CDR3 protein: CASRPSLDTGELFF
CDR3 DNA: TGTGCCAGCAGACCGAGCCTTGACACCGGGGAGCTGTTTTTT

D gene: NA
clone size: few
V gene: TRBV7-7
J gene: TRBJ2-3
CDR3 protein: CASSPSRQTDTQYF
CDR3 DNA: TGTGCTAGCAGCCCCTCCCGACAGACAGATACGCAGTATTTT

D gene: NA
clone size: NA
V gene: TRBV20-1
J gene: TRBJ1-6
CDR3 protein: CSATRDTSNSPLHF
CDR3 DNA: TGCAGTGCTACCCGGGACACTTCTAATTCACCCCTCCACTTT

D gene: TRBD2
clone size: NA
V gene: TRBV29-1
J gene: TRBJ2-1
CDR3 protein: CNVEEGSGRAYNEQFF
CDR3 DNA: TGCAACGTTGAAGAGGGGAGCGGGAGGGCCTACAATGAGCAGTTCTTC

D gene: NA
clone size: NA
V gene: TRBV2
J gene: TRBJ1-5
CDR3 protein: CASGENSNQPQHF
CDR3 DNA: TGTGCCAGCGGTGAAAATAGCAATCAGCCCCAGCATTTT